The 25 T cell receptor beta chains presented below share a single source sample, sequenced in a study of CD8 T cells in Susac syndrome. The authors reverse transcribed 0.5 to 1 ug RNA with random hexamers. TCRdb used MiXCR to reprocess the immunoSEQ multiplex PCR reads, holding one entry per CDR3 protein. The table includes fewer than 200,000 distinct CDR3 sequences, about 95% detected once. The sequencing input was CD4+ T cells from PBMCs. These receptors all come from a human donor in good health.

The chain couples TRBV24-1 to TRBJ2-5; tentatively, D is TRBD1 (6 bases). The germline V gene encodes CDR1 KGHDR and CDR2 SFDVKD. The CDR3 is 15 residues long. The germline V and J ends were trimmed by 4 bases and 0 bases, with 11 bases remaining between them. CDR3 coding DNA: TGTGCCACCAGTGACAAGACAGGTTACCAAGAGACCCAGTACTTC. It translates to CATSDKTGYQETQYF.

The V call is TRBV28, the J call TRBJ2-7; D gene unclear. V was pared by 5 bases and J by 4 bases, with 15 bases between. The CDR3 covers 14 residues. Germline V gene data show CDR1 as MDHEN and CDR2 as SYDVKM. CDR3 sequence reads: CASSPLTGPYEQYF. Here the CDR3 DNA reads TGTGCCAGCAGTCCCCTGACTGGACCTTACGAGCAGTACTTC.

This chain joins TRBV20-1 and TRBJ2-7; D unclear. Germline lookup yields CDR1 DFQATT and CDR2 SNEGSKA (reference sequence). The CDR3 contains 11 residues. V dropped 5 bases and J dropped 0 bases, with 5 bases sitting between them. CDR3 amino acids: CSARPSYEQYF. Written as DNA, the CDR3 is TGCAGTGCTCGTCCCTCCTACGAGCAGTACTTC.

This chain uses TRBV27 with TRBJ2-1; tentatively, D is TRBD2 (6 bases). Germline V gene lookup returns CDR1 MNHEY and CDR2 SMNVEV (reference sequence). This CDR3 region has 12 residues. Trimming took 0 bases from V and 11 from J, leaving 8 bases between them. This CDR3 reads CASSLSGTQQFF. The CDR3 DNA is TGTGCCAGCAGTTTATCGGGGACTCAGCAGTTCTTC.

The rearrangement links TRBV30 to TRBJ1-5; D is perhaps TRBD1 (6 bases). The germline V gene has CDR1 GTSNPN and CDR2 SVGIG (reference sequence). V was shortened by 1 base and J by 2 bases, with 9 bases between the two germline ends. The CDR3 runs 14 residues. As DNA, the CDR3 is TGTGCCTGGAGTGCCCCAGGGGGCAATCAGCCCCAGCATTTT. This sequence encodes CAWSAPGGNQPQHF.

This clonotype was found once. V usage is TRBV15 and J usage is TRBJ1-2; D might be TRBD1 (6 bases). Germline CDR1 LNHNV, CDR2 YYDKDF (reference sequence). The V gene lost 0 bases and the J gene lost 5 bases, with 10 bases spanning the gap. The CDR3 totals 14 residues. CDR3 DNA: TGTGCCACCAGCAGAGATCTAGGGGGGTATGGCTACACCTTC. Protein product: CATSRDLGGYGYTF. The complete variable domain, with remaining parts taken from reference TRBV15 and TRBJ1-2, reads DAMVIQNPRYQVTQFGKPVTLSCSQTLNHNVMYWYQQKSSQAPKLLFHYYDKDFNNEADTPDNFQSRRPNTSFCFLDIRSPGLGDTAMYLCATSRDLGGYGYTFGSGTRLTVV.

The chain links TRBV27 to TRBJ2-3; D unclear. The CDR3 loop spans 12 amino acids. V lost 4 bases and J lost 6, with 8 bases in between. Germline values: CDR1 MNHEY, CDR2 SMNVEV (reference sequence). The CDR3 nucleotides are TGTGCCAGCAGTTCGGCCGGGGATACGCAGTATTTT. Protein sequence: CASSSAGDTQYF.

V gene TRBV20-1 combines with J gene TRBJ2-4, with TRBD2 matching over 10 bases. J lost 9 bases, V lost 5 bases, and 7 bases had no gene match. The length of the CDR3 is 13 residues. The germline V gene encodes CDR1 DFQATT and CDR2 SNEGSKA (reference sequence). DNA for the CDR3: TGCAGTGCTCGCCAACTAGCGGGGAGCATTCAGTACTTC. This sequence encodes CSARQLAGSIQYF.

The rearrangement uses TRBV30 and TRBJ1-2; the D is unclear. Trimming took 2 bases from V and 8 from J, leaving 15 bases between them. The CDR3 totals 13 residues. The germline V gene has CDR1 GTSNPN and CDR2 SVGIG (reference sequence). CDR3: CAWSSLRERGYTF. For the CDR3, the DNA is TGTGCCTGGAGTTCGTTGAGGGAACGAGGCTACACCTTC.

J is TRBJ2-3 and V is TRBV29-1; 8 nucleotides line up with TRBD2. Germline V gene sequence: CDR1 SQVTM, CDR2 ANQGSEA. CDR3 length: 14 amino acids. With 3 bases clipped from V and 7 bases from J, the junction kept 9 bases outside the gene matches. The CDR3 DNA reads TGCAGCGTTGACCGTAGCGGGACGAGAAATACGCAGTATTTT. It yields the protein CSVDRSGTRNTQYF.

The chain uses TRBV5-8 and TRBJ2-3; 7 positions match TRBD1. Germline CDR1 reads SGHTS; CDR2 reads YDEGEE. J lost 3 bases, V lost 3 bases, and 13 bases had no gene match. CDR3 length: 17 residues. In DNA form, the CDR3 reads TGTGCCAGCAGCTCCGGTCCGGGGACAGCCTCGACAGATACGCAGTATTTT. This encodes CASSSGPGTASTDTQYF.

The chain has TRBV20-1 and TRBJ2-1, with 12 bases lining up with TRBD2. This CDR3 has 14 amino acids. The V gene's germline CDR1 is DFQATT and CDR2 SNEGSKA (reference sequence). V trimming: 6 bases; J trimming: 7 bases; junction bases outside the gene matches: 7. The CDR3 loop reads CSALTSGRFNEQFF. Written as DNA, the CDR3 is TGCAGTGCCCTGACTAGCGGGAGATTTAATGAGCAGTTCTTC.

The chain uses TRBV29-1 and TRBJ2-1; the match to TRBD2 covers 15 bases. The germline gives CDR1 SQVTM, CDR2 ANQGSEA. The V and J ends lost 4 bases and 4 bases, in that order; junction bases with no gene match: 5. This CDR3 has 16 amino acids. CDR3 DNA: TGCAGCGTTGGGGGACTAGCGGGAGGACCATACAATGAGCAGTTCTTC. Protein: CSVGGLAGGPYNEQFF.

The V and J genes are TRBV6-5 and TRBJ2-3; D call uncertain. Trimming removed 2 bases at V and 2 bases at J, with 8 bases between. This CDR3 is built from 14 residues. Germline values: CDR1 MNHEY, CDR2 SVGAGI. In nucleotides, the CDR3 is TGTGCCAGCAGTTACCTCGGACCCACAGATACGCAGTATTTT. It translates to CASSYLGPTDTQYF.

The chain recombines TRBV12-3 or TRBV12-4 with TRBJ2-1, with D perhaps being TRBD1 or TRBD2 (6 bases each). The CDR3 totals 15 residues. V dropped 1 base and J dropped 3 bases, with 10 bases sitting between them. CDR3 DNA sequence: TGTGCCAGCAGTTTAGGCGGAGGGGGCTACAATGAGCAGTTCTTC. Encoded protein: CASSLGGGGYNEQFF.

The V and J genes are TRBV28 and TRBJ2-1; D is perhaps TRBD2 (6 bases). This CDR3 comprises 14 residues. The V end lost 3 bases, the J end lost 8 bases, and 14 bases lay between the germline ends. Looked up from germline, CDR1 is MDHEN and CDR2 is SYDVKM. CDR3 nucleotides: TGTGCCAGCAGTTTGGGGAGGAAGGTTGATGAGCAGTTCTTC. Translating it yields CASSLGRKVDEQFF.

The chain uses TRBV6-5 and TRBJ2-7; tentative D call: TRBD1 (6 bases). CDR3 size: 15 residues. The germline V gene has CDR1 MNHEY and CDR2 SVGAGI. Trimming removed 2 bases at V and 2 bases at J, with 13 bases between. CDR3 protein: CASSYAQGLTYEQYF. The CDR3 region has the DNA TGTGCCAGCAGTTACGCACAGGGCTTGACCTACGAGCAGTACTTC.

This clonotype was found once. The chain combines TRBV29-1 with TRBJ2-7; 10 bases are shared with TRBD2. CDR1 is SQVTM and CDR2 is ANQGSEA in the germline V gene. Trimming took 6 bases from V and 1 from J; bases not matched to a gene: 6. The CDR3 has 14 residues. CDR3 region: CSVSTSGASYEQYF. CDR3 DNA sequence: TGCAGCGTCTCAACTAGCGGGGCTTCCTACGAGCAGTACTTC.

The V gene is TRBV30, the J gene TRBJ1-2; 8 bases are a match to TRBD1. The V segment lost 4 bases and the J segment 8 bases; nucleotides outside the gene matches: 9. The germline gives CDR1 GTSNPN, CDR2 SVGIG (reference sequence). The CDR3 contains 13 residues. The CDR3 is CAWTPDRGSGYTF. CDR3 nucleotides: TGTGCCTGGACCCCTGACAGGGGAAGCGGCTACACCTTC. Full variable domain (missing parts from reference TRBV30 and TRBJ1-2): SQTIHQWPATLVQPVGSPLSLECTVEGTSNPNLYWYRQAAGRGLQLLFYSVGIGQISSEVPQNLSASRPQDRQFILSSKKLLLSDSGFYLCAWTPDRGSGYTFGSGTRLTVV.

The chain couples TRBV29-1 to TRBJ2-3; TRBD2 might be the D (7 bases). The germline CDR1 and CDR2 sequences are SQVTM and ANQGSEA. Trimming removed 4 bases at V and 2 bases at J, with 16 bases between. The CDR3 loop spans 15 amino acids. The DNA of the CDR3 is TGCAGCGTTGGTCTCGGGGGGCCGGTCACAGATACGCAGTATTTT. The encoded protein is CSVGLGGPVTDTQYF.

The chain is built from TRBV7-9 and TRBJ2-1, with unresolved D. The CDR3 spans 11 residues. Germline V gene sequence: CDR1 SEHNR, CDR2 FQNEAQ (reference sequence). The germline V and J ends were trimmed by 5 bases and 8 bases, with 7 bases remaining between them. CDR3: CASSRVDEQFF. For the CDR3, the DNA is TGTGCCAGCAGCCGAGTCGATGAGCAGTTCTTC.

The chain employs TRBV29-1 and TRBJ2-1; 8 bases align to TRBD2. Germline CDR1 is SQVTM and CDR2 is ANQGSEA. The CDR3 runs 12 residues. V lost 4 bases, J lost 9 bases, and 5 bases stayed unmatched. CDR3 sequence (DNA): TGCAGCGTTGCCGGGAGCGGGGGTGAGCAGTTCTTC. Its protein product is CSVAGSGGEQFF.

V is TRBV11-2 and J is TRBJ1-2; D not resolved. The CDR3 is 15 amino acids. In germline, CDR1 is SGHAT, CDR2 FQNNGV. The germline V and J ends were trimmed by 1 base and 7 bases, with 16 bases remaining between them. CDR3 sequence: CASSLAAAGIGGYTF. The CDR3 nucleotides read TGTGCCAGCAGCTTAGCCGCGGCCGGCATAGGTGGCTACACCTTC.

The gene calls are TRBV29-1 and TRBJ2-1, with D perhaps matching TRBD1 (5 bases). V lost 7 bases, J lost 0 bases, and 22 bases lay in between. CDR1 is SQVTM, CDR2 ANQGSEA, per germline. This CDR3 spans 17 amino acids. The CDR3 reads CSAEIMGRLSSYNEQFF. The DNA for the CDR3 is TGCAGCGCCGAAATTATGGGGCGATTGAGCTCCTACAATGAGCAGTTCTTC.

The chain is built from TRBV28 and TRBJ2-7, with 7 bases fitting TRBD1. Germline CDR1 MDHEN, CDR2 SYDVKM. The CDR3 has 14 residues. The junction had 5 bases not matched to a gene; V was cut back by 4 bases and J by 2 bases. The chain's CDR3 is CASSSPGQPYEQYF. The CDR3 DNA reads as TGTGCCAGCAGTTCGCCGGGACAGCCCTACGAGCAGTACTTC.